These 30 T cell receptor beta chains share one sample of origin, sequenced in a study of cytomegalovirus exposure and HLA in healthy donors. Sequenced by immunoSEQ multiplex PCR; TCRdb stores in-frame clones only, minus some. The repertoire holds 330,000 or so clones, approximately 90% seen once, with about 0.8% in the top ten. Sequencing was performed on PBMCs. Receptors originate from a woman under 30 in good health and CMV-seronegative.

The rearrangement joins TRBV21-1 to TRBJ2-7; the table's D call, TRBD1, was not checked against the DNA. TRBV21-1 corresponds to a pseudogene. The CDR3 length is 13 residues. This CDR3 is CASRRTGDFEQYF. Written as DNA, the CDR3 is TGTGCCAGCAGGAGGACAGGGGACTTCGAGCAGTACTTC.

The chain employs TRBV19 and TRBJ2-7; D may be TRBD2 (5 bases). Germline-derived CDR1 and CDR2 are LNHDA and SQIVND (reference sequence). CDR3 length: 15 amino acids. V lost 6 bases to trimming and J lost 3 bases, with 18 bases between them. The CDR3 region has the DNA TGTGCCAGTAGAAAAAGAGCGGAGCCAGACTACGAGCAGTACTTC. Protein: CASRKRAEPDYEQYF.

The chain is built from TRBV29-1 and TRBJ2-1, with 9 bases fitting TRBD2. Germline CDR1 and CDR2: SQVTM and ANQGSEA. The CDR3 covers 16 residues. After removal of 6 bases from V and 0 bases from J, the junction contained 9 bases not matched to a gene. CDR3 bases: TGCAGCGTGACTAGCGGAGGTGGGAGCTCCTACAATGAGCAGTTCTTC. This sequence encodes CSVTSGGGSSYNEQFF.

J is TRBJ2-3 and V is TRBV6-5; D is perhaps TRBD2 (6 bases). This CDR3 is 15 amino acids long. V gave up 6 bases and J gave up 5 bases, with 18 bases separating them. Germline CDR1 reads MNHEY; CDR2 reads SVGAGI. This CDR3 reads CASSGQAGGIDTQYF. DNA for the CDR3: TGTGCCAGCAGCGGCCAAGCGGGCGGAATAGATACGCAGTATTTT.

This chain joins TRBV7-6 and TRBJ2-5; D unclear. The V gene lost 7 bases and the J gene lost 4 bases, with 13 bases spanning the gap. The CDR3 runs 13 residues. In germline, CDR1 is SGHVS, CDR2 FNYEAQ. The DNA of the CDR3 is TGTGCCAGCACCCCCCGGAGTGGAGAGACCCAGTACTTC. Translating it yields CASTPRSGETQYF.

This clone was observed a few times. The chain combines TRBV18 with TRBJ2-2, with TRBD2 identical over 8 bases. This CDR3 has 16 residues. CDR1 is KGHSH, CDR2 LQKENI, per germline. The J segment lost 4 bases and the V segment lost 2 bases, leaving 6 bases of the junction unmatched. The CDR3 nucleotides read TGTGCCAGCTCACCAATGAGCGGGAGTGGCACCGGGGAGCTGTTTTTT. Encoded protein: CASSPMSGSGTGELFF. Supplemented by reference TRBV18 and TRBJ2-2, the full variable domain reads NAGVMQNPRHLVRRRGQEARLRCSPMKGHSHVYWYRQLPEEGLKFMVYLQKENIIDESGMPKERFSAEFPKEGPSILRIQQVVRGDSAAYFCASSPMSGSGTGELFFGEGSRLTVL.

CDR3 nucleotide sequence: TGCGCCAGCAGCCAAGGAGGGTCGGGGACAGATACGCAGTATTTT. As protein: CASSQGGSGTDTQYF. V is TRBV4-3 and J is TRBJ2-3; D might be TRBD2 (5 bases). This CDR3 has 15 amino acids. CDR1 and CDR2 from the germline V gene are LGHNA and YSLEER. V was trimmed by 1 base and J by 3 bases, leaving 11 bases between them.

The chain carries TRBV19 and TRBJ1-2, with TRBD1 matching 9 bases. CDR3 size: 15 residues. V shed 4 bases and J 8 bases; nucleotides not matched to a gene: 11. The V gene's germline CDR1 is LNHDA and CDR2 SQIVND (reference sequence). The CDR3 here is CASSTPGQGRGGYTF. The CDR3 DNA reads TGTGCCAGTAGTACCCCGGGACAGGGTCGGGGAGGCTACACCTTC.

This chain uses TRBV5-6 with TRBJ1-1; weak D call: TRBD1 (6 bases). Trimming removed 5 bases from V and 8 bases from J, with 13 bases in between. Germline V gives CDR1 SGHDT, CDR2 YYEEEE. This CDR3 contains 12 residues. CDR3 residues: CASRWGTGEAFF. The CDR3 nucleotides read TGTGCCAGCAGGTGGGGAACAGGGGAAGCTTTCTTT. Full variable domain (outside the CDR3, taken from reference TRBV5-6 and TRBJ1-1): DAGVTQSPTHLIKTRGQQVTLRCSPKSGHDTVSWYQQALGQGPQFIFQYYEEEERQRGNFPDRFSGHQFPNYSSELNVNALLLGDSALYLCASRWGTGEAFFGQGTRLTVV.

This clone showed up just once. The chain couples TRBV6-6 to TRBJ2-1; D perhaps matches TRBD2 (5 bases). The germline CDR1 and CDR2 sequences are MNHNY and SVGAGI (reference sequence). Trimming cost V 0 bases and J 0 bases, with 6 bases left between them. The CDR3 sequence is 15 residues long. The CDR3: CASSYSGSSYNEQFF. CDR3 DNA sequence: TGTGCCAGCAGTTACTCGGGGAGCTCCTACAATGAGCAGTTCTTC.

The genes are TRBV4-1 and TRBJ2-3; TRBD2 aligns across 9 bases. Unmatched junction bases numbered 2, after V lost 1 base and J lost 0 bases. Germline lookup yields CDR1 MGHRA and CDR2 YSYEKL. The CDR3 extends over 16 amino acids. The CDR3 reads CASSQGLADSTDTQYF. CDR3 DNA: TGCGCCAGCAGCCAAGGACTAGCGGATAGCACAGATACGCAGTATTTT.

V gene TRBV5-1 combines with J gene TRBJ2-7; tentatively, D is TRBD1 (6 bases). The CDR3 covers 18 residues. Between the trimmed V and J ends, which lost 1 base and 0 bases, there was a span of 20 bases. Germline V gives CDR1 SGHRS, CDR2 YFSETQ. CDR3 sequence reads: CASSLWPGASSSSYEQYF. The CDR3 coding sequence is TGCGCCAGCAGCTTGTGGCCAGGGGCCTCATCCAGCTCCTACGAGCAGTACTTC.

The chain links TRBV15 to TRBJ1-5; a weak D match, TRBD1 (5 bases). This CDR3 is 14 amino acids long. Germline V gives CDR1 LNHNV, CDR2 YYDKDF (reference sequence). Trimming removed 1 base from V and 8 bases from J, with 12 bases in between. The CDR3 region is CATSRAPLGEPQHF. CDR3 in DNA: TGTGCCACCAGCAGAGCCCCGTTAGGGGAGCCCCAGCATTTT.

This clone was detected only a few times. The gene calls are TRBV2 and TRBJ2-7; 13 bases agree with TRBD2. Losses at the gene ends were 5 bases for V and 6 bases for J; bases not matched to a gene: 7. Germline V gene sequence: CDR1 SNHLY, CDR2 FYNNEI. The length of the CDR3 is 15 residues. CDR3 in amino acids: CASSLLAGGRGEQYF. The CDR3 bases are TGTGCCAGCAGTCTACTAGCGGGAGGGCGCGGCGAGCAGTACTTC.

The CDR3 loop is CASSLGRGRGTEAFF. The CDR3 DNA sequence: TGTGCCAGCAGCTTAGGAAGGGGGAGGGGGACTGAAGCTTTCTTT. The rearrangement uses TRBV7-8 and TRBJ1-1; D is possibly TRBD1 (6 bases). Trimming removed 1 base from V and 5 bases from J, with 14 bases in between. The germline V gene encodes CDR1 SGHVS and CDR2 FQNEAQ. The CDR3 totals 15 residues.

This clone is a singleton in its sample. V gene TRBV9 combines with J gene TRBJ2-7; the match to TRBD1 covers 9 bases. Germline CDR1 SGDLS, CDR2 YYNGEE. Losses at the gene ends were 4 bases for V and 5 bases for J; bases not matched to a gene: 4. The CDR3 contains 13 residues. CDR3 sequence: CASSLDRGNEQYF. CDR3 coding DNA: TGTGCCAGCAGCCTCGACAGGGGGAACGAGCAGTACTTC.

Only a few counts were recorded for this clone. The chain employs TRBV30 and TRBJ2-5; a possible D gene is TRBD2 (7 bases). Germline loops: CDR1 GTSNPN, CDR2 SVGIG (reference sequence). V was trimmed by 3 bases and J by 0 bases, leaving 20 bases between them. The CDR3 consists of 17 residues. Here the CDR3 reads CAWRSKRGGPDQETQYF. The DNA for the CDR3 is TGTGCCTGGAGGTCTAAGCGCGGGGGCCCCGACCAAGAGACCCAGTACTTC. The variable domain in full, completed from reference TRBV30 and TRBJ2-5, reads SQTIHQWPATLVQPVGSPLSLECTVEGTSNPNLYWYRQAAGRGLQLLFYSVGIGQISSEVPQNLSASRPQDRQFILSSKKLLLSDSGFYLCAWRSKRGGPDQETQYFGPGTRLLVL.

The rearrangement links TRBV5-1 to TRBJ2-1; tentative D call: TRBD2 (5 bases). Trimming pared 6 bases from V and 6 bases from J, leaving 22 bases between. The CDR3 sequence is 16 residues long. CDR1 is SGHRS and CDR2 is YFSETQ in the germline V gene. The CDR3 reads CASTLQPGKGSNEQFF. As DNA, the CDR3 is TGCGCCAGCACGTTACAACCGGGAAAGGGTAGCAATGAGCAGTTCTTC.

The chain couples TRBV5-1 to TRBJ1-2, with D possibly TRBD1 on 5 matching bases. CDR1 SGHRS and CDR2 YFSETQ come from the germline V gene. This CDR3 comprises 14 residues. Between the trimmed V and J ends, which lost 4 bases and 5 bases, there was a span of 15 bases. In DNA, the CDR3 is TGCGCCAGCAGCCCAGAGACCCCAGGGTATGGCTACACCTTC. It specifies CASSPETPGYGYTF.

V gene TRBV2 combines with J gene TRBJ2-7; tentative D call: TRBD1 (6 bases). Per the germline V gene, CDR1 is SNHLY and CDR2 is FYNNEI. The CDR3 length is 13 residues. Trimming pared 7 bases from V and 2 bases from J, leaving 12 bases between. This CDR3 is CASIRGQAYEQYF. DNA for the CDR3: TGTGCCAGCATTAGGGGACAAGCCTACGAGCAGTACTTC.

The chain links TRBV19 to TRBJ1-2; TRBD1 aligns across 9 bases. CDR3 length: 14 residues. Per germline, CDR1 LNHDA and CDR2 SQIVND (reference sequence). With 1 base clipped from V and 5 bases from J, the junction kept 2 bases outside the gene matches. The CDR3 loop reads CASSIVGTGYGYTF. CDR3 in DNA: TGTGCCAGTAGTATAGTTGGGACAGGGTATGGCTACACCTTC.

The rearrangement joins TRBV11-2 to TRBJ2-1; 10 bases align to TRBD2. Germline lookup yields CDR1 SGHAT and CDR2 FQNNGV. The CDR3 covers 15 residues. V shed 6 bases and J 0 bases; nucleotides not matched to a gene: 2. This CDR3 is CASRLAGYSYNEQFF. In nucleotides, the CDR3 is TGTGCCAGCAGACTAGCGGGATACTCCTACAATGAGCAGTTCTTC. The full variable domain, completed using reference TRBV11-2 and TRBJ2-1, is EAGVAQSPRYKIIEKRQSVAFWCNPISGHATLYWYQQILGQGPKLLIQFQNNGVVDDSQLPKDRFSAERLKGVDSTLKIQPAKLEDSAVYLCASRLAGYSYNEQFFGPGTRLTVL.

This clone was picked up a small number of times. The chain employs TRBV19 and TRBJ2-3; possibly TRBD1 for D (6 bases). CDR3 size: 15 residues. V lost 4 bases to trimming and J lost 1 base, with 12 bases between them. The V gene's germline CDR1 is LNHDA and CDR2 SQIVND (reference sequence). CDR3 region: CASSTASGGTDTQYF. The CDR3 nucleotides read TGTGCCAGTAGTACAGCCTCAGGGGGCACAGATACGCAGTATTTT.

This rearrangement joins TRBV4-3 to TRBJ2-1; D not resolved. This CDR3 has 16 residues. Looked up from germline, CDR1 is LGHNA and CDR2 is YSLEER. The ends were cut back, 0 bases at V and 4 bases at J, with 13 bases in the middle. CDR3 DNA sequence: TGCGCCAGCAGCCAAGATAACAGAGTAAGGTACAATGAGCAGTTCTTC. This translates into CASSQDNRVRYNEQFF.

The CDR3 DNA sequence: TGTGCCAGTAGTATAGATCTAGAGGGAGGCCCAAACTACGAGCAGTACTTC. It yields the protein CASSIDLEGGPNYEQYF. The V call is TRBV19, the J call TRBJ2-7; D is perhaps TRBD2 (6 bases). The CDR3 is 17 amino acids. Germline V gene data show CDR1 as LNHDA and CDR2 as SQIVND (reference sequence). Trimming shortened V by 0 bases and J by 3 bases, and 18 bases separated the two germline ends.

The chain joins TRBV5-1 to TRBJ1-2; 8 bases align to TRBD1. CDR1 SGHRS and CDR2 YFSETQ come from the germline V gene. The CDR3 has 14 amino acids. With V trimmed by 0 bases and J by 4 bases, 2 bases remained unmatched. The CDR3 loop reads CASSLGTGFYGYTF. CDR3 nucleotides: TGCGCCAGCAGCTTGGGGACAGGGTTCTATGGCTACACCTTC.

A few counts support this clone. CDR3 residues: CASSYFDRGGGYTF. DNA for the CDR3: TGTGCCAGCAGTTACTTCGACAGGGGAGGTGGCTACACCTTC. The chain recombines TRBV6-5 with TRBJ1-2; 8 nucleotides match TRBD1. V lost 1 base and J lost 7; bases outside the gene matches: 5. The CDR3 covers 14 residues. The germline CDR1 and CDR2 sequences are MNHEY and SVGAGI.

The CDR3 DNA reads as TGTGCCAGCTCACCAACAGTACCTAGCACAGATACGCAGTATTTT. Translating it yields CASSPTVPSTDTQYF. This chain uses TRBV18 with TRBJ2-3; D not resolved. Trimming shortened V by 2 bases and J by 0 bases, and 9 bases separated the two germline ends. There are 15 residues in the CDR3. Germline CDR1 is KGHSH and CDR2 is LQKENI.

This clone was picked up a small number of times. The chain combines TRBV19 with TRBJ1-2, with D maybe TRBD1 (5 bases). V was pared by 2 bases and J by 10 bases, with 8 bases between. The CDR3 covers 11 residues. Looked up from germline, CDR1 is LNHDA and CDR2 is SQIVND (reference sequence). This chain's CDR3 is CASSITGAYTF. The CDR3 DNA sequence: TGTGCCAGTAGTATAACTGGGGCCTACACCTTC.

This rearrangement joins TRBV28 to TRBJ2-5, with 9 nucleotides matching TRBD2. Unmatched junction bases numbered 20, after V lost 7 bases and J lost 5 bases. The CDR3 is made up of 18 amino acids. CDR1 and CDR2 from the germline V gene are MDHEN and SYDVKM. In DNA form, the CDR3 reads TGTGCCAGCAACCCTCCCCGGGGGAGCGGGAGGACCGGTGAGACCCAGTACTTC. Translation gives CASNPPRGSGRTGETQYF.